These 27 T cell receptor beta chains were all obtained from the same sample, sequenced in a study of T cells in Graves' hyperthyroidism and ophthalmopathy. Authors of the study amplified TCR beta CDR3 regions from RNA transcripts. TCR CDR3 underwent first-round RT-PCR with the HTBI primer set. In TCRdb, the multiplex PCR reads were re-called with MiXCR into one record per CDR3 protein. The profile covers approximately 530,000 distinct CDR3 sequences, with just under 20% appearing a single time and roughly 47% taken by the ten largest. Sequenced sample: blood. All receptors come from a man aged 40-50 years with Graves' ophthalmopathy.

This clonotype was detected once. V usage is TRBV4-2 and J usage is TRBJ2-7; D may match TRBD1 or TRBD2 (5 bases each). The germline V gene has CDR1 LGHNA and CDR2 YNFKEQ. Trimming removed 3 bases from V and 3 bases from J, with 36 bases in between. This CDR3 has 22 residues. The CDR3 is CASSQMAAVGVGAGRDGYEQYF. CDR3 nucleotides: TGTGCCAGCAGCCAGATGGCCGCGGTCGGGGTCGGCGCGGGCAGGGACGGCTACGAGCAGTACTTC.

In its sample, this clonotype was seen a few times. The V gene is TRBV6-2 or TRBV6-3, the J gene TRBJ2-4; D is ambiguous. Germline V gene data show CDR1 as MNHEY and CDR2 as SVGEGT. This CDR3 has 15 amino acids. Trimming left V 0 bases short and J 0 bases short, with 6 bases between. This chain's CDR3 is CASSYSKKAKNIQYF. CDR3 bases: TGTGCCAGCAGTTACTCGAAAAAAGCCAAAAACATTCAGTACTTC.

This clonotype was seen more than once but under ten times. The V call is TRBV12-3 or TRBV12-4, the J call TRBJ2-3; 11 bases map to TRBD2. The J segment lost 5 bases and the V segment lost 6 bases, leaving 7 bases of the junction unmatched. CDR3 length equals 15 residues. This CDR3 reads CASSISGGAVDTQYF. DNA of the CDR3: TGTGCCAGCAGCATTAGCGGGGGGGCAGTAGATACGCAGTATTTT.

The CDR3 reads CASSESASGTPEGFF. In DNA, the CDR3 is TGTGCCAGCAGTGAGTCCGCTAGCGGGACCCCTGAGGGGTTTTTT. The chain couples TRBV2 to TRBJ2-2; TRBD2 aligns across 9 bases. CDR1 and CDR2 from the germline V gene are SNHLY and FYNNEI. The length of the CDR3 is 15 residues. V lost 3 bases and J lost 16; bases outside the gene matches: 15.

The rearrangement uses TRBV7-2 and TRBJ2-7; the D gene is possibly TRBD2 (7 bases). The CDR3 covers 15 residues. Trimming took 4 bases from V and 6 from J, leaving 19 bases between them. Germline V lookup: CDR1 SGHTA, CDR2 FQGNSA. The CDR3 DNA sequence: TGTGCCAGCAGCTCCCTCCCGGGGGGCTCCAGCGAGCAGTACTTC. This codes for CASSSLPGGSSEQYF. Variable domain in full (rest from reference TRBV7-2 and TRBJ2-7): GAGVSQSPSNKVTEKGKDVELRCDPISGHTALYWYRQSLGQGLEFLIYFQGNSAPDKSGLPSDRFSAERTGGSVSTLTIQRTQQEDSAVYLCASSSLPGGSSEQYFGPGTRLTVT.

This clonotype was counted only a few times. The rearrangement joins TRBV20-1 to TRBJ1-5; D gene uncertain. V was clipped by 2 bases and J by 5 bases, with 13 bases between them. The length of the CDR3 is 14 residues. Germline-derived CDR1 and CDR2 are DFQATT and SNEGSKA (reference sequence). The CDR3 reads CSARPHWSDQPQHF. The CDR3, as DNA: TGCAGTGCTAGACCACACTGGAGCGATCAGCCCCAGCATTTT.

The chain joins TRBV29-1 to TRBJ2-7, with D perhaps TRBD2 (6 bases). The V gene lost 4 bases and the J gene lost 0 bases, with 13 bases spanning the gap. Germline CDR1 and CDR2: SQVTM and ANQGSEA. The CDR3 extends over 14 amino acids. The CDR3 bases are TGCAGCGTTGCCCGGGACTCGAGCTCCTACGAGCAGTACTTC. The encoded protein is CSVARDSSSYEQYF.

At least ten counts were recorded for this clonotype. V gene TRBV11-2 combines with J gene TRBJ2-7; 7 bases agree with TRBD2. The CDR3 sequence is 16 residues long. Germline assignment: CDR1 SGHAT and CDR2 FQNNGV. With 6 bases clipped from V and 0 bases from J, the junction kept 11 bases outside the gene matches. This chain's CDR3 is CASSYDPGTNSYEQYF. CDR3 nucleotide sequence: TGTGCCAGCAGTTACGACCCCGGGACTAACTCCTACGAGCAGTACTTC.

The rearrangement uses TRBV28 and TRBJ2-2; D is perhaps TRBD2 (6 bases). V dropped 5 bases and J dropped 4 bases, with 14 bases sitting between them. This CDR3 has 15 amino acids. Germline CDR1 is MDHEN and CDR2 is SYDVKM. In nucleotides, the CDR3 is TGTGCCAGCAGTCCGGGAGAAGTGATCACCGGGGAGCTGTTTTTT. It yields the protein CASSPGEVITGELFF.

In this sample, this clonotype turned up many times. The chain recombines TRBV11-2 with TRBJ2-1, with a weak D call TRBD1 (5 bases). The CDR3 contains 15 residues. Germline CDR1 reads SGHAT; CDR2 reads FQNNGV. Between the trimmed V and J ends, which lost 3 bases and 12 bases, there was a span of 21 bases. DNA for the CDR3: TGTGCCAGCAGCTTCCAGGGTTCCAGCCACCTTCCGCAGTTCTTC. Translation gives CASSFQGSSHLPQFF.

In this sample, this clonotype turned up many times. The J gene is TRBJ1-2, the V gene TRBV30; TRBD1 is a possible D gene (5 bases). CDR3 length: 11 residues. Trimming removed 5 bases at V and 4 bases at J, with 8 bases between. Germline V gene data show CDR1 as GTSNPN and CDR2 as SVGIG (reference sequence). The CDR3 here is CAWGGSYGYTF. The CDR3 nucleotides read TGTGCCTGGGGGGGTAGCTATGGCTACACCTTC.

Only a few counts were recorded for this clonotype. The chain links TRBV6-1 to TRBJ2-5; 7 positions agree with TRBD1. Germline lookup yields CDR1 MNHNS and CDR2 SASEGT. CDR3 size: 13 residues. With 6 bases clipped from V and 5 bases from J, the junction kept 6 bases outside the gene matches. CDR3 coding DNA: TGTGCCAGCAGACGCCGACAGGGCGAGACCCAGTACTTC. This encodes CASRRRQGETQYF.

This clonotype was recorded at least ten times. The chain links TRBV28 to TRBJ2-1; perhaps TRBD2 as D (6 bases). This CDR3 spans 16 amino acids. The V end lost 4 bases, the J end lost 0 bases, and 13 bases lay between the germline ends. Germline V gene data show CDR1 as MDHEN and CDR2 as SYDVKM. The CDR3 loop reads CASSSPSGSSYNEQFF. DNA of the CDR3: TGTGCCAGCAGTTCCCCCTCCGGGAGCTCCTACAATGAGCAGTTCTTC.

This clonotype was counted many times. The chain links TRBV2 to TRBJ2-5; D not certain. V was shortened by 7 bases and J by 3 bases, with 6 bases between the two germline ends. Germline V CDR1 and CDR2: SNHLY, FYNNEI. There are 11 residues in the CDR3. CDR3 bases: TGTGCCAGCACAGGAAAAGAGACCCAGTACTTC. Its translation is CASTGKETQYF.

In its sample, this clonotype was seen many times. The rearrangement uses TRBV30 and TRBJ1-2; D perhaps matches TRBD1 (5 bases). This CDR3 spans 14 amino acids. Germline V CDR1 and CDR2: GTSNPN, SVGIG (reference sequence). V was cut by 6 bases and J by 4 bases, with 18 bases left in between. In DNA form, the CDR3 reads TGTGCCTGTTCCGGGACCCAAATCGGCTATGGCTACACCTTC. Amino acids: CACSGTQIGYGYTF.

There are many counts of this clonotype. V and J are TRBV12-3 or TRBV12-4 and TRBJ2-7; TRBD1 aligns across 7 bases. This CDR3 spans 14 amino acids. Trimming took 6 bases from V and 7 from J; bases not matched to a gene: 12. CDR3 in DNA: TGTGCCAGCAGACCAACCTTGACAGGGAAAGAGCAGTACTTC. It specifies CASRPTLTGKEQYF.

V is TRBV6-2 or TRBV6-3 and J is TRBJ2-7; 13 bases map to TRBD2. The CDR3 is made up of 17 amino acids. Germline V gene data show CDR1 as MNHEY and CDR2 as SVGEGT. V was pared by 7 bases and J by 1 base, with 10 bases of the junction left unmatched. The CDR3 coding sequence is TGTGCCAGCACCAACGGGGGACTAGCGGGACGGTCCTACGAGCAGTACTTC. It encodes CASTNGGLAGRSYEQYF.

This clonotype occurred a few times. This chain uses TRBV3-1 with TRBJ1-3, with D hard to call. This CDR3 contains 20 residues. Trimming removed 0 bases from V and 0 bases from J, with 21 bases in between. Germline V gene data show CDR1 as LGHDT and CDR2 as YNNKEL (reference sequence). Written as DNA, the CDR3 is TGTGCCAGCAGCCAAGAACGTTCGGGGATGTCACGAGTCTCTGGAAACACCATATATTTT. Translating gives CASSQERSGMSRVSGNTIYF.

This clonotype was seen many times. The chain is built from TRBV5-1 and TRBJ2-1; D remains unclear. Germline lookup yields CDR1 SGHRS and CDR2 YFSETQ. The V end was cut by 0 bases, the J end by 4 bases, with 8 bases between. This CDR3 is built from 14 residues. The CDR3 coding sequence is TGCGCCAGCAGCTTGGAAACGTGGTACAATGAGCAGTTCTTC. This codes for CASSLETWYNEQFF.

The table lists this clonotype with a few counts. CDR3 in DNA: TGTGCCTGGAGTGTAAACAGGGGGCATGGCTACACCTTC. It encodes CAWSVNRGHGYTF. V and J are TRBV30 and TRBJ1-2; 9 bases are shared with TRBD1. This CDR3 comprises 13 residues. In germline, CDR1 is GTSNPN, CDR2 SVGIG (reference sequence). Unmatched junction bases numbered 2, after V lost 0 bases and J lost 6 bases.

Remarks on this clonotype: This could be a read error, since a much larger clone is one nucleotide away. The gene calls are TRBV3-1 and TRBJ2-7, with TRBD2 matching 7 bases. Germline V gene sequence: CDR1 LGHDT, CDR2 YNNKEL (reference sequence). This CDR3 region has 14 residues. In nucleotides, the CDR3 is TGTGACAGCAGCCAAGGGCGGGGGAACTACGAGCAGTACTTC. Protein product: CDSSQGRGNYEQYF.

This clonotype was detected only a few times. The gene calls are TRBV20-1 and TRBJ1-1; 7 nucleotides align to TRBD1. Trimming cost V 7 bases and J 2 bases; bases outside gene matches: 4. This CDR3 is 12 amino acids long. Germline CDR1 DFQATT, CDR2 SNEGSKA (reference sequence). The CDR3: CSVDRENTEAFF. DNA for the CDR3: TGCAGTGTCGACAGGGAAAACACTGAAGCTTTCTTT.

This clonotype was seen ten or more times. The chain has TRBV2 and TRBJ2-7; the D is unclear. V was trimmed by 1 base and J by 6 bases, leaving 13 bases between them. The CDR3 length is 14 residues. Germline-derived CDR1 and CDR2 are SNHLY and FYNNEI. This CDR3 reads CASSEVAATGEQYF. The DNA for the CDR3 is TGTGCCAGCAGTGAAGTCGCGGCAACGGGCGAGCAGTACTTC.

V gene TRBV20-1 combines with J gene TRBJ1-2, with D perhaps matching TRBD1 (5 bases). The CDR3 is 12 residues long. CDR1 and CDR2 from the germline V gene are DFQATT and SNEGSKA (reference sequence). V dropped 0 bases and J dropped 11 bases, with 13 bases sitting between them. The CDR3 region is CSARDREFDYTF. DNA for the CDR3: TGCAGTGCTAGAGACAGGGAGTTTGATTACACCTTC.

V gene TRBV4-2 combines with J gene TRBJ2-3; D might be TRBD2 (6 bases). Deletions cut 0 bases from V and 0 bases from J, with 28 bases between. The CDR3 consists of 22 residues. Germline V CDR1 and CDR2: LGHNA, YNFKEQ. The DNA of the CDR3 is TGTGCCAGCAGCCAAGAAGCAAGGTGGCGCCTAGCGCAACTCACTAGCACAGATACGCAGTATTTT. Translation gives CASSQEARWRLAQLTSTDTQYF.

This clonotype was picked up a small number of times. The chain uses TRBV5-1 and TRBJ2-1; 7 nucleotides line up with TRBD1. The V and J ends lost 4 bases and 2 bases, in that order; junction bases with no gene match: 6. CDR3 length equals 15 residues. Germline CDR1 reads SGHRS; CDR2 reads YFSETQ. CDR3 loop: CASSLNQGAYNEQFF. In nucleotides, the CDR3 is TGCGCCAGCAGCCTGAATCAGGGGGCCTACAATGAGCAGTTCTTC.

The table lists this clonotype with many counts. The chain combines TRBV5-1 with TRBJ2-1; D perhaps matches TRBD1 (6 bases). From germline, CDR1 is SGHRS and CDR2 YFSETQ. Trimming removed 4 bases at V and 9 bases at J, with 11 bases between. CDR3 size: 12 residues. The CDR3 region has the DNA TGCGCCAGCAGCCCCACAGGGTCTGAGCAGTTCTTC. Translated, it gives CASSPTGSEQFF.